This TCR beta chain comes out of a study of spatial heterogeneity in lung cancer. Study-wide background: Sequences of the beta chain were consistently detected in greater numbers than alpha-chain sequences. For the average unique TCR and UMI combination, more than eight occurrences appeared in raw reads.

Only a few counts were recorded for this clonotype. Individually, TCR cDNA molecules were each labelled with a unique molecular identifier. TCRdb ran MiXCR on the 5' RACE reads and lists one entry per CDR3 protein. The sample holds roughly 48,000 distinct CDR3 sequences; roughly 5.2% are singletons and the top ten take around 10%. Time point here: sample taken at primary tumor resection. Without sorting, whole RNA was sequenced from tumor, nontumor lung or frozen PBMC. Samples came from 70 to 80 TRACERx patients with untreated early-stage lung cancer. The CDR3 has 16 residues. Looked up from germline, CDR1 is SEHNR and CDR2 is FQNEAQ (reference sequence). With 5 bases removed from V and 0 bases from J, the gap between germline ends came to 11 bases.

The material sequenced was PBMCs, taken at surgery. The origin of this receptor is a male donor with early-stage non-small cell lung cancer. V usage is TRBV7-9 and J usage is TRBJ1-6, with D unclear. The CDR3 spells CASSPSSSSYNSPLHF. DNA of the CDR3: TGTGCCAGCAGCCCCTCCTCTAGCTCCTATAATTCACCCCTCCACTTT.